Following are 4 T cell receptor beta chains from one sample sequenced in a study of shared clonotypes between healthy human individuals. CD45RO-negative, CCR7-positively selected cells formed the naive CD8 fraction, excluding terminally differentiated effector memory CD45RA+ cells. Repertoires were generated with immunoSEQ multiplex PCR, while TCRdb's copy carries only in-frame clones and drops some. Here the sample spans roughly 890,000 clones, about 91% being singletons. The sample comprised naive CD8+ T cells sorted from blood. These receptors originate from a man aged 25-45 years in good health.

The genes are TRBV7-2 and TRBJ2-7; D is perhaps TRBD1 (6 bases). V was cut by 5 bases and J by 1 base, with 18 bases left in between. Germline V CDR1 and CDR2: SGHTA, FQGNSA. This CDR3 is built from 16 residues. The CDR3 sequence is CASSTTATGFSYEQYF. The DNA for the CDR3 is TGTGCCAGCAGCACTACGGCGACAGGTTTTTCCTACGAGCAGTACTTC. The full variable domain, rest sourced from reference TRBV7-2 and TRBJ2-7, is GAGVSQSPSNKVTEKGKDVELRCDPISGHTALYWYRQSLGQGLEFLIYFQGNSAPDKSGLPSDRFSAERTGGSVSTLTIQRTQQEDSAVYLCASSTTATGFSYEQYFGPGTRLTVT.

The CDR3 reads CASSGVGSYGYTF. CDR3 DNA sequence: TGTGCCAGCAGCGGCGTCGGGTCCTATGGCTACACCTTC. The gene calls are TRBV21-1 and TRBJ1-2. TRBV21-1 is a listed pseudogene. CDR3 length: 13 residues.

This rearrangement joins TRBV4-3 to TRBJ2-3, with 9 bases identical to TRBD1. Germline V gene sequence: CDR1 LGHNA, CDR2 YSLEER. The CDR3 is 16 residues long. The junction had 4 bases not matched to a gene; V was cut back by 3 bases and J by 0 bases. In DNA form, the CDR3 reads TGCGCCAGCAGCCATGACAGGGGGTTGAGCACAGATACGCAGTATTTT. The encoded protein is CASSHDRGLSTDTQYF.

On this clone: In the same sample, other DNA sequences code for this CDR3. The V call is TRBV2, the J call TRBJ2-5, with D unresolved. There are 10 residues in the CDR3. V lost 6 bases and J 4 bases, leaving 3 bases between the germline ends. The germline CDR1 and CDR2 sequences are SNHLY and FYNNEI. DNA for the CDR3: TGTGCCAGCAGACGAGAGACCCAGTACTTC. Protein: CASRRETQYF.